This T cell receptor (beta chain) is drawn from a study of control samples from healthy donors and cancer patients. In germline, CDR1 is GTSNPN, CDR2 SVGIG (reference sequence). The CDR3 has 13 residues. V lost 2 bases to trimming and J lost 8 bases, with 15 bases between them. Repertoires were generated with immunoSEQ multiplex PCR, while TCRdb's copy carries only in-frame clones and drops some. The sample comprises some 34,000 clones, 80% to 95% of which are singletons, and 1.5% to 2% rests with the top ten. The specimen was PBMCs. This TCR was recovered from a middle-aged man with colorectal cancer. The rearrangement uses TRBV30 and TRBJ1-2; a possible D gene is TRBD1 (5 bases). The CDR3 loop reads CAWSIRGLLGYTF. CDR3 nucleotide sequence: TGTGCCTGGAGTATCCGGGGCCTACTCGGCTACACCTTC.